The TCR beta chain under discussion was sequenced for a study of cytomegalovirus exposure and HLA in healthy donors. The study ran its PCR with 60 Vbeta and 13 Jbeta primers. Sequencing used immunoSEQ multiplex PCR; TCRdb keeps in-frame clones, though not all of them. The top ten hold more than 2.5% of the sample, which has about 130,000 clones, 80% seen once. This clone was seen once. Per germline, CDR1 LGHNA and CDR2 YSLEER. V shed 0 bases and J 4 bases; nucleotides not matched to a gene: 3. The CDR3 has 16 amino acids. Input material: PBMCs. This clonotype was obtained from a male donor in good health and CMV-seronegative. This chain joins TRBV4-3 and TRBJ1-2, with 12 bases lining up with TRBD1. CDR3 DNA sequence: TGCGCCAGCAGCCAAGAAGGGACAGGGGGCTCCTATGGCTACACCTTC. Its translation: CASSQEGTGGSYGYTF.